The clone carrying this T cell receptor beta chain was observed a handful of times. The antigen remains undetermined. Trimming took off 3 bases at V and 5 bases at J, with 11 bases between the two ends. The CDR3 extends over 13 amino acids. In germline, CDR1 is SGHAT, CDR2 FQNNGV. This entry belongs to a study of cytomegalovirus exposure and HLA in healthy donors. Regarding the study as a whole: As was reported, the HLA-A and HLA-B alleles of most subjects were accurately predicted from TCR beta sequences. Rarity marked most TCR sequences, yet some public TCRs occurred in many donors.

The PCR employed 60 Vbeta primers together with 13 Jbeta primers. Methods used by the authors: Some 9.9 million shared chains were among about 80 million unique TCR beta chains counted in a later analysis. Using immunoSEQ multiplex PCR, the repertoire was profiled, and TCRdb retains in-frame clones only, with some absent. D and trimming come from the DNA, and the V and J calls and clone size come from that table. The sample lists roughly 120,000 clones, around 70% occurring once. This TCR was sampled from a man aged 30 to 45 in good health and CMV-seropositive. This chain joins TRBV11-2 and TRBJ2-7, with D tentatively TRBD2 (6 bases). The specimen sequenced was PBMCs. This CDR3 is CASSLGLMNEQYV. The CDR3 DNA reads as TGTGCCAGCAGCTTGGGACTGATGAACGAGCAGTACGTC.